One and the same sample provided the 6 T cell receptor beta chains below, sequenced in a study of blood T cell repertoires in COVID-19. Libraries were prepared by immunoSEQ multiplex PCR; TCRdb keeps only in-frame clonotypes and omits some of them. The sample yields approximately 120,000 clones, 86% seen once. The source material was peripheral blood. These receptors all stem from a human donor in a cohort sampled during active COVID-19.

The chain links TRBV9 to TRBJ2-2; TRBD2 aligns across 9 bases. Germline CDR1 and CDR2: SGDLS and YYNGEE. The junction had 5 bases not matched to a gene; V was cut back by 4 bases and J by 1 base. CDR3 length: 16 residues. CDR3 protein: CASSPIAGENTGELFF. The CDR3 nucleotides are TGTGCCAGCAGCCCAATAGCGGGAGAGAACACCGGGGAGCTGTTTTTT.

This clone was recorded once. The chain joins TRBV19 to TRBJ2-2; 11 bases are shared with TRBD2. Trimming cost V 6 bases and J 6 bases; bases outside gene matches: 6. This CDR3 has 15 amino acids. Per the germline V gene, CDR1 is LNHDA and CDR2 is SQIVND (reference sequence). In nucleotides, the CDR3 is TGTGCCAGTAGAATAAATAGCGGGAGGGCCGGGGAGCTGTTTTTT. This translates into CASRINSGRAGELFF.

This chain joins TRBV6-6 and TRBJ1-1, with TRBD1 matching 8 bases. V was pared by 8 bases and J by 5 bases, with 7 bases of the junction left unmatched. Germline-derived CDR1 and CDR2 are MNHNY and SVGAGI (reference sequence). The CDR3 runs to 13 residues. CDR3 sequence (DNA): TGTGCCAGCTTATCAGGGGGCAAGACTGAAGCTTTCTTT. This translates into CASLSGGKTEAFF.

Remarks on this clone: Germline and junction disagree at one end, which may indicate a read error. The chain uses TRBV7-7 and TRBJ2-1; 8 positions agree with TRBD1. Germline values: CDR1 SSHAT, CDR2 FNYEAQ (reference sequence). There are 15 residues in the CDR3. CDR3 amino acids: CASSLAQGANNEQFF. DNA of the CDR3: TGTGCTAGCAGCTTAGCGCAGGGGGCCAACAATGAGCAGTTCTTC.

This sequence joins TRBV7-9 and TRBJ2-7; 11 bases align to TRBD2. CDR1 and CDR2 from the germline V gene are SEHNR and FQNEAQ (reference sequence). The CDR3 loop spans 16 amino acids. J gave up 5 bases and V 1 base, and 7 bases lay outside the gene matches. The CDR3 sequence: CASSLGLAGGDHEQYF. The DNA of the CDR3 is TGTGCCAGCAGCTTAGGGCTAGCGGGAGGCGACCACGAGCAGTACTTC.

The rearrangement uses TRBV7-2 and TRBJ2-3, with a possible D match to TRBD2 (6 bases). V was clipped by 4 bases and J by 0 bases, with 11 bases between them. Germline V lookup: CDR1 SGHTA, CDR2 FQGNSA. The CDR3 is made up of 15 amino acids. Here the CDR3 reads CASSSGGGSTDTQYF. CDR3 nucleotide sequence: TGTGCCAGCAGCTCCGGTGGGGGGAGCACAGATACGCAGTATTTT.